A single sample gave rise to the 11 T cell receptor beta chains below, sequenced in a study of vaccination and CD4 T cells after COVID-19. The antigens these receptors bind are not known. Sequenced with the Oncomine TCR Beta short-read assay was DNA taken from cultured CD4+ T cells. In TCRdb, the PCR reads were re-called with MiXCR into one record per CDR3 protein. The sample includes about 15,000 distinct CDR3 sequences, 30% to 35% of them seen just once. Treatment specified: approximately 10-day PBMC culture with coronavirus spike peptide pools or control peptides (ViraFEST assay). The specimen comprised CD4+ T cells from blood, cultured in vitro, sampled after SARS-CoV-2 vaccination. All receptors derive from a human donor who had recovered from COVID-19.

This clonotype was recorded a few times. V gene TRBV15 combines with J gene TRBJ2-3; no reliable D call. Germline V gene lookup returns CDR1 LNHNV and CDR2 YYDKDF (reference sequence). CDR3 size: 12 residues. The CDR3 loop is CASSVSTDTQYF. The DNA of the CDR3 is TGTGCTTCCTCGGTTAGCACAGATACGCAGTATTTT. Together with reference TRBV15 and TRBJ2-3, the CDR3 gives the full variable domain: DAMVIQNPRYQVTQFGKPVTLSCSQTLNHNVMYWYQQKSSQAPKLLFHYYDKDFNNEADTPDNFQSRRPNTSFCFLDIRSPGLGDTAMYLCASSVSTDTQYFGPGTRLTVL.

The chain couples TRBV27 to TRBJ1-2; D call uncertain. The CDR3 is 13 amino acids. V lost 6 bases and J 8 bases, leaving 16 bases between the germline ends. In germline, CDR1 is MNHEY, CDR2 SMNVEV (reference sequence). The CDR3 reads CASRRTVSGGYTF. The CDR3, as DNA: TGTGCCAGCAGACGGACGGTTTCTGGCGGCTACACCTTC.

The chain combines TRBV18 with TRBJ2-7; possibly TRBD1 for D (7 bases). V lost 3 bases, J lost 1 base, and 10 bases lay in between. The CDR3 spans 14 residues. Germline V lookup: CDR1 KGHSH, CDR2 LQKENI. The CDR3 DNA reads TGTGCCAGCTCACCGCGGGACAGTTCCTACGAGCAGTACTTC. It translates to CASSPRDSSYEQYF.

The chain couples TRBV7-2 to TRBJ1-5; no clear D. The germline V gene has CDR1 SGHTA and CDR2 FQGNSA. The CDR3 has 12 amino acids. Trimming took off 2 bases at V and 3 bases at J, with 2 bases between the two ends. The CDR3 nucleotides are TGTGCCAGCAGCTTACCCAATCAGCCCCAGCATTTT. This translates into CASSLPNQPQHF.

This chain joins TRBV29-1 and TRBJ1-2; the match to TRBD1 covers 10 bases. Germline CDR1 SQVTM, CDR2 ANQGSEA. The length of the CDR3 is 13 residues. The ends lost 8 bases at V and 0 bases at J; junction bases unmatched: 3. The CDR3: CSTGTGANYGYTF. The CDR3, as DNA: TGCAGCACCGGGACAGGGGCTAACTATGGCTACACCTTC.

This chain links TRBV20-1 with TRBJ2-1; D gene uncertain. V lost 3 bases to trimming and J lost 6 bases, with 12 bases between them. There are 13 residues in the CDR3. CDR1 is DFQATT, CDR2 SNEGSKA, per germline (reference sequence). The CDR3 protein is CSASSWQTNEQFF. DNA of the CDR3: TGCAGTGCTAGTTCTTGGCAAACCAATGAGCAGTTCTTC.

This chain connects TRBV24-1 to TRBJ1-2, with D possibly matching TRBD1 (5 bases). This CDR3 region has 12 residues. Germline CDR1 and CDR2: KGHDR and SFDVKD. Trimming took 5 bases from V and 7 from J, leaving 10 bases between them. CDR3 protein: CATSGQGFGYTF. The CDR3 bases are TGTGCCACCAGTGGGCAGGGTTTTGGCTACACCTTC.

This clonotype has a handful of counts. The chain has TRBV28 and TRBJ1-1, with D hard to call. Trimming took 6 bases from V and 0 from J, leaving 5 bases between them. The CDR3 sequence is 12 residues long. Germline V gene data show CDR1 as MDHEN and CDR2 as SYDVKM. CDR3: CASSPLNTEAFF. The CDR3 DNA is TGTGCCAGCAGCCCCTTGAACACTGAAGCTTTCTTT.

This clonotype has just one count. The chain employs TRBV7-2 and TRBJ1-1; D is possibly TRBD1 (5 bases). The CDR3 runs to 16 residues. CDR1 is SGHTA and CDR2 is FQGNSA in the germline V gene. Trimming took off 5 bases at V and 0 bases at J, with 16 bases between the two ends. The CDR3 region has the DNA TGTGCCAGCAGCATAAGGAGGGCAGGGCTGAACACTGAAGCTTTCTTT. Amino acids: CASSIRRAGLNTEAFF. The variable domain in full, completed from reference TRBV7-2 and TRBJ1-1, reads GAGVSQSPSNKVTEKGKDVELRCDPISGHTALYWYRQSLGQGLEFLIYFQGNSAPDKSGLPSDRFSAERTGGSVSTLTIQRTQQEDSAVYLCASSIRRAGLNTEAFFGQGTRLTVV.

This sequence joins TRBV6-2 or TRBV6-3 and TRBJ1-2; D is unclear. The V end was cut by 4 bases, the J end by 2 bases, with 11 bases between. Germline CDR1 is MNHEY and CDR2 is SVGEGT. The CDR3 runs to 14 residues. The CDR3 DNA is TGTGCCAGCAGTTTGGACCTAACAAACTATGGCTACACCTTC. The encoded protein is CASSLDLTNYGYTF.

J is TRBJ2-2 and V is TRBV25-1; tentatively, D is TRBD1 (6 bases). Trimming stripped 3 bases from V and 3 bases from J, with 14 bases between. The CDR3 runs to 16 residues. CDR1 is MGHDK, CDR2 SYGVNS, per germline. DNA of the CDR3: TGTGCCAGCAGTGATCCTCAGGGGTGGGACACCGGGGAGCTGTTTTTT. Its protein is CASSDPQGWDTGELFF.